Presented here are 13 T cell receptor beta chains from one specimen sequenced in a study of T cell responses to AZD1222 COVID-19 vaccine. This table comes from immunoSEQ multiplex PCR, and its TCRdb copy is limited to in-frame clones, with some not included. The sample lists about 140,000 clones; around 93% were seen once. The material was peripheral blood, obtained 28 days after the second AZD1222 dose. The receptors come from an adult who received the AZD1222 COVID-19 vaccine.

The gene calls are TRBV5-1 and TRBJ2-7, with D tentatively TRBD2 (6 bases). The CDR3 covers 17 residues. Germline V CDR1 and CDR2: SGHRS, YFSETQ. Trimming stripped 0 bases from V and 0 bases from J, with 16 bases between. CDR3: CASSLVGDSSYSYEQYF. CDR3 bases: TGCGCCAGCAGCTTGGTCGGGGACTCCTCGTACTCCTACGAGCAGTACTTC.

This chain connects TRBV7-9 to TRBJ2-1; TRBD2 matches 13 bases. The CDR3 spans 15 residues. Germline V gene data show CDR1 as SEHNR and CDR2 as FQNEAQ (reference sequence). V gave up 6 bases and J gave up 7 bases; unmatched junction bases: 6. The CDR3 sequence is CASSSGTSGTNEQFF. The CDR3 nucleotides are TGTGCCAGCAGTTCCGGGACTAGCGGGACTAATGAGCAGTTCTTC.

This rearrangement joins TRBV30 to TRBJ1-6, with D perhaps TRBD1 (5 bases). This CDR3 contains 13 residues. Germline CDR1 reads GTSNPN; CDR2 reads SVGIG (reference sequence). V shed 7 bases and J shed 10 bases, with 17 bases lying between them. The CDR3 region has the DNA TGTGCCTTTGACCTGGGGCTCGGATCACCCCTCCACTTT. Its translation: CAFDLGLGSPLHF. The variable domain in full, with the rest retrieved from reference TRBV30 and TRBJ1-6, is SQTIHQWPATLVQPVGSPLSLECTVEGTSNPNLYWYRQAAGRGLQLLFYSVGIGQISSEVPQNLSASRPQDRQFILSSKKLLLSDSGFYLCAFDLGLGSPLHFGNGTRLTVT.

The chain links TRBV28 to TRBJ2-6, with TRBD1 identical over 7 bases. Germline assignment: CDR1 MDHEN and CDR2 SYDVKM. Trimming took 6 bases from V and 3 from J; bases not matched to a gene: 5. The CDR3 is 15 residues long. CDR3: CASRIRGLGANVLTF. CDR3 coding DNA: TGTGCCAGCAGGATAAGGGGGCTTGGGGCCAACGTCCTGACTTTC.

V is TRBV27 and J is TRBJ1-4, with D perhaps matching TRBD1 (6 bases). The V end was cut by 5 bases, the J end by 7 bases, with 17 bases between. The CDR3 covers 15 residues. Germline CDR1 MNHEY, CDR2 SMNVEV (reference sequence). CDR3: CASSNQGWVGEKLFF. In nucleotides, the CDR3 is TGTGCCAGCAGTAACCAGGGGTGGGTTGGTGAAAAACTGTTTTTT.

V and J are TRBV11-1 and TRBJ2-2; 7 bases map to TRBD2. Germline lookup yields CDR1 SGHAT and CDR2 FQDESV (reference sequence). The CDR3 is made up of 16 amino acids. Trimming at V came to 5 bases and at J to 7 bases, leaving 13 bases not matched to a gene. CDR3 sequence: CASSLIAGSYGGELFF. CDR3 sequence (DNA): TGTGCCAGCAGCCTAATAGCGGGCTCCTATGGCGGGGAGCTGTTTTTT.

The chain is built from TRBV10-3 and TRBJ1-1; D is perhaps TRBD1 (5 bases). CDR1 is ENHRY and CDR2 is SYGVKD in the germline V gene. V was clipped by 4 bases and J by 4 bases, with 13 bases between them. The CDR3 totals 14 residues. The CDR3 nucleotides read TGTGCCATCAGTGCGGGAGGGGACGGCACTGAAGCTTTCTTT. This codes for CAISAGGDGTEAFF.

This clone showed up just once. The V call is TRBV9, the J call TRBJ1-4; D possibly corresponds to TRBD1 (5 bases). The CDR3 is 15 residues long. Trimming cost V 4 bases and J 7 bases, with 17 bases left between them. Germline V lookup: CDR1 SGDLS, CDR2 YYNGEE. CDR3 sequence: CASSPDIGDGEKLFF. CDR3 coding DNA: TGTGCCAGCAGCCCCGATATTGGGGACGGTGAAAAACTGTTTTTT.

The chain has TRBV28 and TRBJ2-2, with D hard to call. V was shortened by 3 bases and J by 3 bases, with 8 bases between the two germline ends. Per germline, CDR1 MDHEN and CDR2 SYDVKM. The CDR3 length is 14 residues. The CDR3 loop reads CASSFLGYTGELFF. The DNA of the CDR3 is TGTGCCAGCAGTTTTTTAGGCTACACCGGGGAGCTGTTTTTT.

This clone is a singleton in its sample. The chain's CDR3 is CASSDSEQFF. The CDR3 DNA reads TGTGCCAGCAGTGATAGTGAGCAGTTCTTC. The chain is built from TRBV2 and TRBJ2-1; D gene unclear. Trimming left V 3 bases short and J 9 bases short, with 3 bases between. Germline V gene sequence: CDR1 SNHLY, CDR2 FYNNEI. This CDR3 contains 10 residues.

The chain joins TRBV7-9 to TRBJ1-1; D gene uncertain. The CDR3 consists of 12 residues. Trimming pared 3 bases from V and 2 bases from J, leaving 4 bases between. CDR1 and CDR2 from the germline V gene are SEHNR and FQNEAQ (reference sequence). CDR3: CASSFENTEAFF. The CDR3 nucleotides read TGTGCCAGCAGCTTCGAAAACACTGAAGCTTTCTTT.

The count of this clone is one. This chain uses TRBV6-6 with TRBJ2-2; 8 bases are shared with TRBD2. The V gene end was trimmed by 5 bases and the J gene end by 0 bases; junction bases not matched to a gene: 11. The CDR3 consists of 18 residues. CDR1 and CDR2 from the germline V gene are MNHNY and SVGAGI (reference sequence). This CDR3 reads CASSRSRTSYSNTGELFF. As DNA, the CDR3 is TGTGCCAGCAGTCGCTCCCGGACTAGCTACTCGAACACCGGGGAGCTGTTTTTT.

V gene TRBV7-3 combines with J gene TRBJ1-5; D is possibly TRBD1 (5 bases). CDR1 SGHTA and CDR2 FQGTGA come from the germline V gene. The CDR3 is 15 amino acids. V lost 1 base and J 5 bases, leaving 12 bases between the germline ends. CDR3 sequence reads: CASSLIGSGHQPQHF. The DNA for the CDR3 is TGTGCCAGCAGCTTAATAGGGTCAGGGCATCAGCCCCAGCATTTT.